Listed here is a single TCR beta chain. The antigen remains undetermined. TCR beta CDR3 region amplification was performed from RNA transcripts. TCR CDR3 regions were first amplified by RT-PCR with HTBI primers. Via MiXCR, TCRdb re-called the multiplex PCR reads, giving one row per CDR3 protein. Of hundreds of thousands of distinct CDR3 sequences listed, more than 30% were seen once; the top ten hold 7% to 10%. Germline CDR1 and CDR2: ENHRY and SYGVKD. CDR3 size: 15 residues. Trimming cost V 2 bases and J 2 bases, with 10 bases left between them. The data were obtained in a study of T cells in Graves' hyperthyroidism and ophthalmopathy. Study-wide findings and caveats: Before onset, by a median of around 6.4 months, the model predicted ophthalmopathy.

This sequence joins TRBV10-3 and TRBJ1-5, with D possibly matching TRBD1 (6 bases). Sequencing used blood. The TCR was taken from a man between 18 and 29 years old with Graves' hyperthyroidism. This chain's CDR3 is CAISETGQRNQPQHF. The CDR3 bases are TGTGCCATCAGTGAGACCGGACAGCGCAATCAGCCCCAGCATTTT.